What follows are 5 T cell receptor beta chains derived from one specimen sequenced in a study of shared clonotypes between healthy human individuals (dated by TCRdb to 2019 to 2021). To prepare the library, the immunoSEQ multiplex PCR assay was applied. TCRdb's version of the immuneACCESS table is confined to in-frame rearrangements and falls short of the full clone set. An unresolved V gene accounts for under half of the shortfall where checked; the remainder is of unknown origin. Within this sample are approximately 640,000 clones, with 55% to 75% of them counted one time only. Jointly, the top ten make up 1.8% of the sample. The sample comprised memory CD4+ T cells sorted from blood. Taken with the paper, the label for cell subset or site translates to: CD45RA-negative fraction. These receptors came from a woman in her 30s in good health.

The genes are TRBV6-5 and TRBJ2-1; 7 nucleotides align to TRBD1. Germline CDR1 reads MNHEY; CDR2 reads SVGAGI. V was clipped by 6 bases and J by 8 bases; unmatched bases: 4. The CDR3 is 12 amino acids. The CDR3 nucleotides are TGTGCCAGCAGCGGGACAGCGGATGAGCAGTTCTTC. Amino acid sequence: CASSGTADEQFF.

Remarks on this clone: A much larger clone differs from this one at a single base, so this may be a read error. The chain has TRBV11-2 and TRBJ1-1, with D possibly TRBD1 on 5 matching bases. There are 13 residues in the CDR3. Trimming pared 6 bases from V and 1 base from J, leaving 9 bases between. The germline V gene encodes CDR1 SGHAT and CDR2 FQNNGV. CDR3 nucleotides: TGTGCCAGCAGTCACGACAGGAACACTGAAGCTTTCTTT. As protein: CASSHDRNTEAFF.

This clone has a single count. V and J are TRBV2 and TRBJ1-2; D is perhaps TRBD1 (6 bases). Germline V CDR1 and CDR2: SNHLY, FYNNEI. This CDR3 region has 14 residues. V lost 7 bases to trimming and J lost 4 bases, with 16 bases between them. CDR3 loop: CASTVTPDSYGYTF. For the CDR3, the DNA is TGTGCCAGCACCGTGACTCCGGACAGCTATGGCTACACCTTC.

This clone has just one count. One junction end does not reproduce the germline sequence, and a read error may be involved. This chain links TRBV4-1 with TRBJ2-1; 9 positions match TRBD2. The V gene's germline CDR1 is MGHRA and CDR2 YSYEKL. The CDR3 extends over 13 amino acids. The CDR3 spells CASSRLADNEQFF. In DNA form, the CDR3 reads TGTGCCAGCAGCCGACTAGCGGACAATGAGCAGTTCTTC.

This chain uses TRBV11-2 with TRBJ2-3; weak D call: TRBD1 (5 bases). Looked up from germline, CDR1 is SGHAT and CDR2 is FQNNGV. This CDR3 has 16 residues. V lost 2 bases and J 0 bases, leaving 12 bases between the germline ends. The CDR3 region has the DNA TGTGCCAGCAGCTTAAGTATAGGGGCTAGCACAGATACGCAGTATTTT. Residues: CASSLSIGASTDTQYF.